One sample yielded the 7 T cell receptor beta chains listed below, sequenced in a study of blood T cell repertoires in COVID-19. The assay was immunoSEQ multiplex PCR, and TCRdb's table has in-frame clones only and misses some. Of 350,000 to 500,000 clones listed, 70% to 90% are singletons. The sequenced sample consisted of PBMCs or T cells enriched from blood (not recorded which). The receptor set was obtained from a woman aged 18-29 years who had been exposed to COVID-19.

The rearrangement uses TRBV5-1 and TRBJ2-1; weak D call: TRBD2 (6 bases). CDR1 is SGHRS, CDR2 YFSETQ, per germline. The V gene lost 4 bases and the J gene lost 5 bases, with 13 bases spanning the gap. The CDR3 sequence is 14 residues long. Here the CDR3 DNA reads TGCGCCAGCAGCCCGGGGGATCTGAACAATGAGCAGTTCTTC. It encodes CASSPGDLNNEQFF. Combining the CDR3 with reference TRBV5-1 and TRBJ2-1 gives the whole variable domain KAGVTQTPRYLIKTRGQQVTLSCSPISGHRSVSWYQQTPGQGLQFLFEYFSETQRNKGNFPGRFSGRQFSNSRSEMNVSTLELGDSALYLCASSPGDLNNEQFFGPGTRLTVL.

V usage is TRBV25-1 and J usage is TRBJ1-1; D possibly corresponds to TRBD1 (6 bases). V was trimmed by 3 bases and J by 0 bases, leaving 14 bases between them. The germline CDR1 and CDR2 sequences are MGHDK and SYGVNS. This CDR3 contains 16 residues. The CDR3 nucleotides read TGTGCCAGCAGTGAGGGGTCCGGGACATTGAACACTGAAGCTTTCTTT. The encoded protein is CASSEGSGTLNTEAFF.

This clone was detected once. The chain uses TRBV27 and TRBJ2-1, with 7 nucleotides matching TRBD2. J was trimmed by 6 bases and V by 6 bases; bases with no gene match: 17. CDR1 MNHEY and CDR2 SMNVEV come from the germline V gene (reference sequence). This CDR3 contains 17 residues. In nucleotides, the CDR3 is TGTGCCAGCAGCCGAGCAAGTCGAGCGGGATCGTTCAATGAGCAGTTCTTC. Encoded protein: CASSRASRAGSFNEQFF.

The chain recombines TRBV7-9 with TRBJ2-1; TRBD2 agrees at 14 bases. Losses at the gene ends were 8 bases for V and 0 bases for J; bases not matched to a gene: 6. This CDR3 region has 17 residues. Germline lookup yields CDR1 SEHNR and CDR2 FQNEAQ (reference sequence). The CDR3 protein is CASHSGTSGSSYNEQFF. DNA of the CDR3: TGTGCCAGCCACTCCGGGACTAGCGGGAGCTCCTACAATGAGCAGTTCTTC.

The chain joins TRBV6-2 or TRBV6-3 to TRBJ1-5; tentative D call: TRBD1 (6 bases). Per the germline V gene, CDR1 is MNHEY and CDR2 is SVGEGT. The CDR3 length is 15 residues. Trimming took off 6 bases at V and 3 bases at J, with 15 bases between the two ends. The CDR3 DNA follows: TGTGCCAGCAGCCAGACGGGGGGGGCCAATCAGCCCCAGCATTTT. Protein sequence: CASSQTGGANQPQHF.

The gene calls are TRBV10-3 and TRBJ2-7; TRBD1 agrees at 12 bases. V was pared by 1 base and J by 4 bases, with 11 bases of the junction left unmatched. Germline loops: CDR1 ENHRY, CDR2 SYGVKD. The CDR3 spans 18 residues. In DNA form, the CDR3 reads TGTGCCATCAGTGAGTACTTTCCGGGACAGGGGGCGCGGTACGAGCAGTACTTC. Translating it yields CAISEYFPGQGARYEQYF.

The V and J genes are TRBV27 and TRBJ1-1; D may be TRBD1 (5 bases). V lost 4 bases and J lost 6, with 18 bases in between. CDR1 and CDR2 from the germline V gene are MNHEY and SMNVEV (reference sequence). This CDR3 spans 15 amino acids. CDR3 nucleotides: TGTGCCAGCAGTTCCGGGACTTCTTGGGGCGCTGAAGCTTTCTTT. Translating it yields CASSSGTSWGAEAFF.